These T cell receptor beta chains were read from a single sample in a study of identifying expanded T cells in peripheral blood. TCRdb keeps only in-frame clones here, not all; method: immunoSEQ multiplex PCR. The table shows 100,000 to 150,000 clones, with approximately 84% occurring only once. Sequencing was performed on blood. The receptors were sampled from a person between 18 and 70 years old in good health. CDR3s include the opening cysteine and the closing phenylalanine or tryptophan. Each record gives: CDR3 length, D gene, V gene, clone size, J gene, CDR3 protein, CDR3 DNA. The D gene is left open where the match is weak. Some rows have no size entry. The others give once, few or many, or a class for an expanded clone.

>16|TRBD2|TRBV7-2|once|TRBJ2-5
CASSLANRGDQETQYF
TGTGCCAGCAGCTTAGCCAATCGGGGGGACCAAGAGACCCAGTACTTC
>16|-|TRBV19|-|TRBJ1-5
CASSLWPQEINQPQHF
TGTGCCAGTAGCCTCTGGCCACAGGAGATCAATCAGCCCCAGCATTTT
>15|TRBD1|TRBV2|-|TRBJ2-5
CASTLGTGFQETQYF
TGTGCCAGCACCCTCGGGACAGGGTTCCAAGAGACCCAGTACTTC
>17|TRBD2|TRBV7-2|once|TRBJ2-5
CASSFHSGAHSQETQYF
TGTGCCAGCAGCTTTCATAGCGGGGCCCACTCACAAGAGACCCAGTACTTC
>14|TRBD1|TRBV7-9|few|TRBJ1-2
CASSLETGMGGYTF
TGTGCCAGCAGCTTAGAGACAGGGATGGGAGGCTACACCTTC
>14|TRBD1|TRBV11-2|few|TRBJ2-7
CASSLGQGFYEQYF
TGTGCCAGCAGCTTAGGACAGGGTTTTTACGAGCAGTACTTC
>13|-|TRBV6-5|-|TRBJ2-7
CASSNDRGYEQYF
TGTGCCAGCAGTAATGACCGAGGCTACGAGCAGTACTTC
>15|-|TRBV7-9|-|TRBJ1-1
CASSLGGMVNTEAFF
TGTGCCAGCAGCTTGGGGGGCATGGTGAACACTGAAGCTTTCTTT
>16|-|TRBV4-3|once|TRBJ2-3
CASSPGGYADTDTQYF
TGCGCCAGCAGCCCAGGAGGATATGCTGACACAGATACGCAGTATTTT
>14|TRBD1|TRBV6-5|-|TRBJ2-2
CASRRTGAHGELFF
TGTGCCAGCAGGAGGACAGGGGCGCACGGGGAGCTGTTTTTT
>13|-|TRBV18|-|TRBJ1-2
CASSPPKGHGYTF
TGTGCCAGCTCACCACCGAAGGGCCATGGCTACACCTTC
>15|-|TRBV9|-|TRBJ2-3
CASSLGLFSTDTQYF
TGTGCCAGCAGCCTGGGACTTTTCAGCACAGATACGCAGTATTTT
>17|-|TRBV9|-|TRBJ1-2
CASSVYSEISGNYGYTF
TGTGCCAGCAGCGTTTACAGTGAGATTTCGGGAAACTATGGCTACACCTTC
>17|-|TRBV15|-|TRBJ2-3
CATSHHFPIQFGASQYF
TGTGCCACCAGCCATCACTTCCCAATACAGTTTGGGGCTTCCCAGTATTTT
>16|TRBD1|TRBV5-1|-|TRBJ2-7
CASSLTAGGVSYEQYF
TGCGCCAGCAGCTTGACCGCAGGGGGCGTCTCCTACGAGCAGTACTTC
>14|TRBD1|TRBV27|few|TRBJ2-4
CASSYAQGAHIQYF
TGTGCCAGCAGTTATGCTCAGGGGGCACACATTCAGTACTTC
>15|-|TRBV7-6|-|TRBJ2-5
CASSFRPGLQETQYF
TGTGCCAGCAGCTTTAGGCCGGGACTCCAAGAGACCCAGTACTTC
>13|-|TRBV18|-|TRBJ2-5
CASSPRRGETQYF
TGTGCCAGCTCACCACGTCGGGGAGAGACCCAGTACTTC
>15|TRBD2|TRBV12-5|-|TRBJ2-1
CASGLVTSGGYEQFF
TGTGCTAGTGGTTTGGTTACTAGCGGGGGGTATGAGCAGTTCTTC
>15|-|TRBV5-6|-|TRBJ2-5
CASSLGLGGVKTQYF
TGTGCCAGCAGCTTGGGTTTAGGGGGGGTGAAGACCCAGTACTTC
>15|TRBD1|TRBV6-5|-|TRBJ2-7
CASSQGEQGAREQYF
TGTGCCAGCAGTCAGGGGGAACAGGGGGCGCGGGAGCAGTACTTC
>15|-|TRBV9|-|TRBJ2-7
CASSVGWVLGYEQYF
TGTGCCAGCAGCGTAGGTTGGGTGTTGGGCTACGAGCAGTACTTC
>15|-|TRBV19|-|TRBJ2-4
CASSSQYGAKNIQYF
TGTGCCAGTAGTTCACAATACGGAGCCAAAAACATTCAGTACTTC
>13|-|TRBV6-5|-|TRBJ2-7
CASSLTWGYEQYF
TGTGCCAGCAGCCTTACGTGGGGCTACGAGCAGTACTTC
>13|-|TRBV5-4|-|TRBJ1-5
CASSREGGWPQHF
TGTGCCAGCAGCCGTGAAGGGGGATGGCCCCAGCATTTT
>13|TRBD1|TRBV6-5|-|TRBJ1-5
CASRDRGNQPQHF
TGTGCCAGCAGGGACAGGGGCAATCAGCCCCAGCATTTT
>15|-|TRBV5-1|-|TRBJ1-3
CASSLGGGTGNTIYF
TGCGCCAGCAGCCTAGGAGGGGGAACTGGAAACACCATATATTTT
>16|TRBD1|TRBV9|once|TRBJ2-1
CASSVARDRAHNEQFF
TGTGCCAGCAGCGTAGCCCGGGACAGGGCCCACAATGAGCAGTTCTTC
>16|-|TRBV7-9|-|TRBJ1-2
CASSIPGTLGAYGYTF
TGTGCCAGCAGCATTCCAGGGACTCTTGGAGCCTATGGCTACACCTTC
>15|TRBD1|TRBV7-8|few|TRBJ2-7
CASSRTGTGFILGYF
TGTGCCAGCAGCCGCACCGGGACAGGATTCATTTTAGGGTACTTC
>15|-|TRBV2|-|TRBJ1-1
CASSEVMGQNTEAFF
TGTGCCAGCAGTGAGGTGATGGGGCAGAACACTGAAGCTTTCTTT
>13|-|TRBV28|-|TRBJ1-4
CASSQPADEKLFF
TGTGCCAGCAGTCAACCCGCCGATGAAAAACTGTTTTTT
>15|-|TRBV6-1|-|TRBJ1-1
CASSAGTSRGAEAFF
TGTGCCAGCAGTGCGGGCACATCCAGGGGTGCTGAAGCTTTCTTT
>13|-|TRBV6-1|-|TRBJ2-7
CASSGDLLYEQYF
TGTGCCAGCTCGGGGGACCTACTATACGAGCAGTACTTC
>11|-|TRBV20-1|-|TRBJ1-1
CTLGRGTEAFF
TGCACCCTCGGTCGGGGGACTGAAGCTTTCTTT
>15|TRBD1|TRBV19|-|TRBJ1-1
CASSTRTGGPPEAFF
TGTGCCAGTAGTACCCGGACAGGGGGCCCTCCTGAAGCTTTCTTT
>13|-|TRBV5-5|-|TRBJ1-1
CASSLAVGTEAFF
TGTGCCAGCAGCTTGGCCGTTGGAACTGAAGCTTTCTTT
>15|-|TRBV7-6|-|TRBJ2-7
CASSSAGIDAVEQYF
TGTGCCAGCAGCTCGGCAGGGATTGATGCCGTTGAGCAGTACTTC
>13|-|TRBV5-1|-|TRBJ1-2
CASSGYDGYGYTF
TGCGCCAGCAGCGGATATGACGGCTATGGCTACACCTTC
>15|-|TRBV4-1|-|TRBJ2-7
CASSHPGLDSYEQYF
TGCGCCAGCAGCCACCCCGGGCTAGACTCCTACGAGCAGTACTTC
>17|TRBD1|TRBV5-4|few|TRBJ2-5
CASSLTGQGAFGETQYF
TGTGCCAGCAGCTTGACCGGACAGGGGGCGTTTGGGGAGACCCAGTACTTC
>16|-|TRBV9|-|TRBJ1-6
CASSVEGGGPNSPLHF
TGTGCCAGCAGCGTAGAGGGTGGGGGGCCTAATTCACCCCTCCACTTT
>17|TRBD1|TRBV7-8|-|TRBJ1-3
CASSSGTGTSGRNTIYF
TGTGCCAGCAGTTCCGGGACAGGGACCTCAGGGCGAAACACCATATATTTT
>13|-|TRBV30|-|TRBJ2-5
CAWSVKGVGTQYF
TGTGCCTGGAGTGTAAAAGGGGTTGGGACCCAGTACTTC
>13|TRBD1|TRBV19|-|TRBJ1-1
CASNQGALTEAFF
TGTGCCAGTAATCAGGGGGCGCTGACTGAAGCTTTCTTT
>15|TRBD1|TRBV7-9|once|TRBJ1-2
CASSLGGTGPYGYTF
TGTGCCAGCAGCTTAGGGGGGACAGGGCCCTATGGCTACACCTTC
>14|-|TRBV5-1|-|TRBJ1-1
CASSYRDSDTEAFF
TGCGCCAGCAGCTATCGGGACTCAGACACTGAAGCTTTCTTT